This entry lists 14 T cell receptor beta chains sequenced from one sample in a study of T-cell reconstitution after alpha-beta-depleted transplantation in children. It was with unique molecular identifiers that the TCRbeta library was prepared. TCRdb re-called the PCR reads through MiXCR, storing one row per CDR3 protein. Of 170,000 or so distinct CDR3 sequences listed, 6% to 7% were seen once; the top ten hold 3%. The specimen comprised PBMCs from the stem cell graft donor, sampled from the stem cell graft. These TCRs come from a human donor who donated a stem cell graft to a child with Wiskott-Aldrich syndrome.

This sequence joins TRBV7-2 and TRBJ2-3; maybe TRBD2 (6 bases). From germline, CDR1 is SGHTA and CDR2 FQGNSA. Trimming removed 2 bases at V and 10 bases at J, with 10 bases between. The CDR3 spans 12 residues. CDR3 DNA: TGTGCCAGCAGCTTAAGTGGCGGGGCGCAGTATTTT. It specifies CASSLSGGAQYF.

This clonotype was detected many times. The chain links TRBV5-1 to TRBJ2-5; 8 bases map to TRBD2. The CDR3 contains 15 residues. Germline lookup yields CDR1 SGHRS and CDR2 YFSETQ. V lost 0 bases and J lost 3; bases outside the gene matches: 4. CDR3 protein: CASSLERGIEETQYF. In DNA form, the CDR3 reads TGCGCCAGCAGCTTGGAGCGGGGGATTGAAGAGACCCAGTACTTC.

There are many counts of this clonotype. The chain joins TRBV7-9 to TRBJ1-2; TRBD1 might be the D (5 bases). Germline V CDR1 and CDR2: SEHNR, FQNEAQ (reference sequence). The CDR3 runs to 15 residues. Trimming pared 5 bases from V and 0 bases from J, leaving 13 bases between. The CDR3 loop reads CASSGRGVPNYGYTF. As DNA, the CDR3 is TGTGCCAGCAGCGGGAGAGGGGTGCCTAACTATGGCTACACCTTC.

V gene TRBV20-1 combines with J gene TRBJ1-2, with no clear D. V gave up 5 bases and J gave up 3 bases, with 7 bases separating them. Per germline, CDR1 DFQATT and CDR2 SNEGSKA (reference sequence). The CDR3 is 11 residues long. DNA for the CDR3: TGCAGTGCTCCCCAAGACTATGGCTACACCTTC. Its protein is CSAPQDYGYTF.

CDR3 amino acids: CASSQMASTETQYF. DNA for the CDR3: TGCGCCAGCAGCCAGATGGCTAGCACAGAGACCCAGTACTTC. The chain links TRBV4-3 to TRBJ2-5; possibly TRBD2 for D (5 bases). Germline V gene data show CDR1 as LGHNA and CDR2 as YSLEER. V was pared by 3 bases and J by 4 bases, with 12 bases between. This CDR3 has 14 amino acids.

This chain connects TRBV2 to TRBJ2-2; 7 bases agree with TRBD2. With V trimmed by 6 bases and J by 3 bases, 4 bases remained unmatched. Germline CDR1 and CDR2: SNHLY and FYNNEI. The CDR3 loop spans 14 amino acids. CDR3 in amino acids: CASRGLGDTGELFF. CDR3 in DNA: TGTGCCAGCAGAGGACTAGGAGACACCGGGGAGCTGTTTTTT. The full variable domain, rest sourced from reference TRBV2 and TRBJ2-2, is EPEVTQTPSHQVTQMGQEVILRCVPISNHLYFYWYRQILGQKVEFLVSFYNNEISEKSEIFDDQFSVERPDGSNFTLKIRSTKLEDSAMYFCASRGLGDTGELFFGEGSRLTVL.

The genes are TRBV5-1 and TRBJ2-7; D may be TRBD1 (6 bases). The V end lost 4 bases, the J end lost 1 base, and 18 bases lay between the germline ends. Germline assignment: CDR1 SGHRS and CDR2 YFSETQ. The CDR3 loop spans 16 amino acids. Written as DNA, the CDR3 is TGCGCCAGCAGCGGGGACACTTCGAGGAGATCCTACGAGCAGTACTTC. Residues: CASSGDTSRRSYEQYF.

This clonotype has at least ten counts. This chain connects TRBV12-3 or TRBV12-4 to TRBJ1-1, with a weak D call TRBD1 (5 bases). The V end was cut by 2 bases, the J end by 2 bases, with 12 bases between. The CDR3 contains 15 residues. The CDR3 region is CASSLLRGSNTEAFF. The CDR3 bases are TGTGCCAGCAGTTTACTACGGGGCTCCAACACTGAAGCTTTCTTT.

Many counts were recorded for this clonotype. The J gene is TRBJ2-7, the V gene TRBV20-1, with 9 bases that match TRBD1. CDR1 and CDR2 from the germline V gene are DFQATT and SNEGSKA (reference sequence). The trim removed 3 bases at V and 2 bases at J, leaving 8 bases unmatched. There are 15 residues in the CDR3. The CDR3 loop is CSARSPGQGPYEQYF. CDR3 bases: TGCAGTGCTAGGTCCCCGGGACAGGGCCCCTACGAGCAGTACTTC.

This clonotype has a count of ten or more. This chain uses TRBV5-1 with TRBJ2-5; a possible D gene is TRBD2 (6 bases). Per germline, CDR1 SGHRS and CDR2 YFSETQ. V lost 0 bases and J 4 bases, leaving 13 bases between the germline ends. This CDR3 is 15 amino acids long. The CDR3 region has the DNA TGCGCCAGCAGCTTGGCCGATGGGGGGACAGAGACCCAGTACTTC. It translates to CASSLADGGTETQYF.

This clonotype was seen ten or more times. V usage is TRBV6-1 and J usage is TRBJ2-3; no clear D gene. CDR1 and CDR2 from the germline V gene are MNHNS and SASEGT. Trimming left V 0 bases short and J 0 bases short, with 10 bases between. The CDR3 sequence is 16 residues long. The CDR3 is CASSEADGSSTDTQYF. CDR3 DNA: TGTGCCAGCAGTGAAGCGGACGGATCTAGCACAGATACGCAGTATTTT.

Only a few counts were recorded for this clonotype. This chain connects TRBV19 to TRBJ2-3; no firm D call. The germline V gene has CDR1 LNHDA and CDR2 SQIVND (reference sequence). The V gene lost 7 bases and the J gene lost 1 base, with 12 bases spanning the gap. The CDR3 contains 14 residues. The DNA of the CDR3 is TGTGCCAGTAAACCCCGAGGACGCACAGATACGCAGTATTTT. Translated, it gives CASKPRGRTDTQYF.

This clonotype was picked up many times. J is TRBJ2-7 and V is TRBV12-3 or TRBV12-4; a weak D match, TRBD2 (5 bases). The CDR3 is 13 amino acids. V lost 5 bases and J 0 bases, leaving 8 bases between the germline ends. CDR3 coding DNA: TGTGCCAGCAGTCTCGGGAACTCCTACGAGCAGTACTTC. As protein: CASSLGNSYEQYF.

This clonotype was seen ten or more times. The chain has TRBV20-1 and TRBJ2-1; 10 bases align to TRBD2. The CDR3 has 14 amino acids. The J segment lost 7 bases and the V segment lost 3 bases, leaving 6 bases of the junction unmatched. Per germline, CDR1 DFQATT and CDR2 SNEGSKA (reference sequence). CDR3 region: CSARVAGGGNEQFF. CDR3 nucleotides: TGCAGTGCTAGGGTAGCGGGGGGTGGGAATGAGCAGTTCTTC.